Below, 14 T cell receptor beta chains from the same sample are listed, as sequenced in a study of persistence of HIV-infected CD4 T cells. This was the immunoSEQ version 4 assay in survey mode. Measured with immunoSEQ multiplex PCR; TCRdb has only the in-frame clones, and not every one. The sample contains about 33,000 clones, around 80% of which appear only once. Cells were stimulated with CMV-infected fibroblast lysates at 10 ug/mL. Memory cells lacking CD40L and CD69 with high CD45RO were sorted. Antigens for these TCRs are unknown. The specimen was CD4+ T cells sorted from PBMCs after approximately 20-hour stimulation, collected from a patient who received antiretroviral therapy. The receptors originated from an adult woman with HIV who was CMV-seropositive.

The chain combines TRBV18 with TRBJ1-5, with TRBD1 as a possible D gene (6 bases). This CDR3 is built from 17 residues. The germline V and J ends were trimmed by 1 base and 0 bases, with 13 bases remaining between them. Per the germline V gene, CDR1 is KGHSH and CDR2 is LQKENI. The CDR3 protein is CASSPRGGVDSNQPQHF. In DNA, the CDR3 is TGTGCCAGCTCACCACGGGGGGGCGTCGATAGCAATCAGCCCCAGCATTTT.

CDR3 amino acids: CASSSRGVRGGWGYTF. The CDR3, as DNA: TGTGCCAGCAGCTCCCGAGGTGTAAGGGGAGGTTGGGGCTACACCTTC. The V gene is TRBV28, the J gene TRBJ1-2; a possible D gene is TRBD1 (5 bases). Trimming took off 6 bases at V and 8 bases at J, with 25 bases between the two ends. Germline-derived CDR1 and CDR2 are MDHEN and SYDVKM. This CDR3 has 16 amino acids.

V gene TRBV30 combines with J gene TRBJ1-5, with D perhaps matching TRBD1 (6 bases). There are 14 residues in the CDR3. V was pared by 4 bases and J by 3 bases, with 13 bases between. The V gene's germline CDR1 is GTSNPN and CDR2 SVGIG (reference sequence). CDR3 residues: CAWTGEQVNQPQHF. The CDR3, as DNA: TGTGCCTGGACAGGGGAGCAGGTCAATCAGCCCCAGCATTTT. The full variable domain, rest sourced from reference TRBV30 and TRBJ1-5, is SQTIHQWPATLVQPVGSPLSLECTVEGTSNPNLYWYRQAAGRGLQLLFYSVGIGQISSEVPQNLSASRPQDRQFILSSKKLLLSDSGFYLCAWTGEQVNQPQHFGDGTRLSIL.

The CDR3 sequence is CASSHTLRDSPLHF. CDR3 DNA: TGTGCCAGCAGCCACACGCTAAGGGATTCACCCCTCCACTTT. The V call is TRBV3-1 (or the pseudogene TRBV3-2), the J call TRBJ1-6; no clear D. From germline, CDR1 is LGHDT and CDR2 YNNKEL (reference sequence). V gave up 3 bases and J gave up 8 bases, with 11 bases separating them. CDR3 length: 14 residues.

This clone was found once. DNA for the CDR3: TGTGCCAGTAGAGGAACACACCAATATAGCAATCAGCCCCAGCATTTT. Translating gives CASRGTHQYSNQPQHF. The rearrangement uses TRBV19 and TRBJ1-5; the D is unclear. CDR1 LNHDA and CDR2 SQIVND come from the germline V gene (reference sequence). This CDR3 has 16 amino acids. V lost 6 bases, J lost 0 bases, and 15 bases lay in between. Drawing the rest from reference TRBV19 and TRBJ1-5, the complete variable domain is DGGITQSPKYLFRKEGQNVTLSCEQNLNHDAMYWYRQDPGQGLRLIYYSQIVNDFQKGDIAEGYSVSREKKESFPLTVTSAQKNPTAFYLCASRGTHQYSNQPQHFGDGTRLSIL.

The chain employs TRBV5-1 and TRBJ1-3; no firm D call. The CDR3 length is 16 residues. Trimming stripped 3 bases from V and 0 bases from J, with 13 bases between. The germline gives CDR1 SGHRS, CDR2 YFSETQ. The CDR3 sequence is CASSSGRAHSGNTIYF. The CDR3 bases are TGCGCCAGCAGCTCCGGCCGGGCACACTCTGGAAACACCATATATTTT.

V gene TRBV6-5 combines with J gene TRBJ1-5; possibly TRBD1 for D (5 bases). V lost 2 bases and J lost 6, with 11 bases in between. Germline CDR1 and CDR2: MNHEY and SVGAGI. CDR3 length: 14 amino acids. CDR3 in amino acids: CASSYGGAGQPQHF. CDR3 sequence (DNA): TGTGCCAGCAGTTACGGGGGAGCTGGTCAGCCCCAGCATTTT.

This chain joins TRBV19 and TRBJ1-1; no firm D call. The CDR3 covers 12 residues. V was cut by 7 bases and J by 1 base, with 7 bases left in between. CDR1 is LNHDA, CDR2 SQIVND, per germline (reference sequence). The CDR3 coding sequence is TGTGCCAGTAAGTATCCGAACACTGAAGCTTTCTTT. This gives the protein CASKYPNTEAFF.

V is TRBV18 and J is TRBJ2-7, with D perhaps matching TRBD1 (5 bases). Germline assignment: CDR1 KGHSH and CDR2 LQKENI. The CDR3 runs to 14 residues. Trimming stripped 1 base from V and 2 bases from J, with 9 bases between. CDR3 residues: CASSPRTPTYEQYF. In nucleotides, the CDR3 is TGTGCCAGCTCACCACGGACACCAACCTACGAGCAGTACTTC.

J is TRBJ2-7 and V is TRBV23-1, with 9 bases fitting TRBD1. TRBV23-1 is marked as an open reading frame, function uncertain. V was pared by 0 bases and J by 3 bases, with 6 bases of the junction left unmatched. The CDR3 is made up of 16 amino acids. The CDR3 is CASSQSGQGYCYEQYF. The DNA for the CDR3 is TGCGCCAGCAGTCAATCAGGACAGGGGTATTGCTACGAGCAGTACTTC.

The V and J genes are TRBV25-1 and TRBJ1-4, with 7 bases identical to TRBD1. This CDR3 has 14 amino acids. V lost 7 bases to trimming and J lost 8 bases; unmatched junction nucleotides: 10. Germline V gene data show CDR1 as MGHDK and CDR2 as SYGVNS. CDR3 protein: CASINDRDVEKLFF. The CDR3 DNA follows: TGTGCCAGCATCAACGACAGGGACGTGGAAAAACTGTTTTTT. The variable domain in full, with the rest retrieved from reference TRBV25-1 and TRBJ1-4, is EADIYQTPRYLVIGTGKKITLECSQTMGHDKMYWYQQDPGMELHLIHYSYGVNSTEKGDLSSESTVSRIRTEHFPLTLESARPSHTSQYLCASINDRDVEKLFFGSGTQLSVL.

The chain combines TRBV11-1 with TRBJ2-3; maybe TRBD2 (6 bases). V lost 7 bases to trimming and J lost 3 bases, with 17 bases between them. Germline assignment: CDR1 SGHAT and CDR2 FQDESV (reference sequence). The CDR3 contains 15 residues. The CDR3 is CASTSPGAGTDTQYF. DNA of the CDR3: TGTGCCAGCACCTCCCCCGGGGCGGGGACAGATACGCAGTATTTT.

CDR3 sequence: CASSFRETQYF. The CDR3 nucleotides are TGTGCCAGCAGTTTCAGAGAGACCCAGTACTTC. The J gene is TRBJ2-5, the V gene TRBV6-5; the D is unclear. The V end lost 4 bases, the J end lost 4 bases, and 4 bases lay between the germline ends. CDR3 length: 11 amino acids. CDR1 and CDR2 from the germline V gene are MNHEY and SVGAGI.

This sequence joins TRBV27 and TRBJ2-7, with 10 bases that match TRBD1. Germline V lookup: CDR1 MNHEY, CDR2 SMNVEV (reference sequence). This CDR3 spans 14 amino acids. The junction had 4 bases not matched to a gene; V was cut back by 5 bases and J by 3 bases. The CDR3 coding sequence is TGTGCCAGCAGTACGACAGGGGGCGTCTACGAGCAGTACTTC. Its translation is CASSTTGGVYEQYF.